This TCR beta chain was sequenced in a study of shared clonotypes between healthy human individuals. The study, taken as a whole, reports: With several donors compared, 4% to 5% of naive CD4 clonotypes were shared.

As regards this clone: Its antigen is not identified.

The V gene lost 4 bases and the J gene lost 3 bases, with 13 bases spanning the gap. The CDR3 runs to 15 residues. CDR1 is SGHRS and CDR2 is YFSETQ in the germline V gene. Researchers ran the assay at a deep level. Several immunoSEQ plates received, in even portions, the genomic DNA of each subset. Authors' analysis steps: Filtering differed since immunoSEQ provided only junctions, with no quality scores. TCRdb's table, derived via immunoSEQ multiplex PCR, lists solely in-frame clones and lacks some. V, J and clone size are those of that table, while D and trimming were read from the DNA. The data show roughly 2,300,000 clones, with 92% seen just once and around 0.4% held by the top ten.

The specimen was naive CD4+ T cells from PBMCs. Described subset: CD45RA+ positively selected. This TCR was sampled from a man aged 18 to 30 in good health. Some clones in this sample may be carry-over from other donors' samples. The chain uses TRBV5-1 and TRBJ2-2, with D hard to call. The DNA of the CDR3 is TGCGCCAGCAGCCGGGTGGCAGGTTACACCGGGGAGCTGTTTTTT. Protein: CASSRVAGYTGELFF.